This section outlines one T cell receptor beta chain sequence together with its context. Its antigen remains unidentified. This specimen belongs to a study of somatic mutations in cytotoxic T cells in rheumatoid arthritis. About the study: Sorted by flow to nearly 100% purity were some V beta antibody-stained T-cell populations, including V beta1+ cells sequenced for TCRB. Study observations and caveats: The study found CD8+ clonality increased with age in rheumatoid arthritis patients, not healthy controls.

After removal of 3 bases from V and 7 bases from J, the junction contained 7 bases not matched to a gene. Germline lookup yields CDR1 MRHNA and CDR2 SNTAGT. The CDR3 sequence is 15 residues long. Here immunoSEQ multiplex PCR was the method, and the copy in TCRdb shows in-frame clones only, minus some. The repertoire holds some 20,000 clones, with about 70% as singletons. Blood donors of median age roughly 50 years (range about 20-75), over 50% of them female, formed the healthy controls. Positive magnetic bead selection separated CD4+ and CD8+ cells, and flow cytometry confirmed purity. The chain carries TRBV6-4 and TRBJ2-3, with 10 bases lining up with TRBD2. Sequencing was done on a sample of CD8+ T cells sorted from blood. The origin of this receptor is a woman aged 55-70 years in good health. CDR3 protein: CASSEKSGGAHTQYF. Written as DNA, the CDR3 is TGTGCCAGCAGTGAAAAAAGCGGGGGGGCACATACGCAGTATTTT.